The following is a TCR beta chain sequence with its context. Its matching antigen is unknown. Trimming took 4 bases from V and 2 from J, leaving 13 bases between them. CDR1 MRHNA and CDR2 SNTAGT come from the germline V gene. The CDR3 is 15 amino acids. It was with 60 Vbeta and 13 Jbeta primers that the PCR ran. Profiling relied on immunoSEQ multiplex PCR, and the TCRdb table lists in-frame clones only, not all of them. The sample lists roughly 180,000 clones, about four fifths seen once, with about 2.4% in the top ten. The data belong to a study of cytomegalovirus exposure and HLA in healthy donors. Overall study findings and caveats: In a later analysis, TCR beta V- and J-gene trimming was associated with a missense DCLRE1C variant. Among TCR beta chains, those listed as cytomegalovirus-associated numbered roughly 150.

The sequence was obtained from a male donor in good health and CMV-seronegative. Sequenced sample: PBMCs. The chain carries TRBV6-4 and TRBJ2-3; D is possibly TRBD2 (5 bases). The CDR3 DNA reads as TGTGCCAGCAGTGTCCAAGCGGAGGCCACAGATACGCAGTATTTT. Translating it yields CASSVQAEATDTQYF.